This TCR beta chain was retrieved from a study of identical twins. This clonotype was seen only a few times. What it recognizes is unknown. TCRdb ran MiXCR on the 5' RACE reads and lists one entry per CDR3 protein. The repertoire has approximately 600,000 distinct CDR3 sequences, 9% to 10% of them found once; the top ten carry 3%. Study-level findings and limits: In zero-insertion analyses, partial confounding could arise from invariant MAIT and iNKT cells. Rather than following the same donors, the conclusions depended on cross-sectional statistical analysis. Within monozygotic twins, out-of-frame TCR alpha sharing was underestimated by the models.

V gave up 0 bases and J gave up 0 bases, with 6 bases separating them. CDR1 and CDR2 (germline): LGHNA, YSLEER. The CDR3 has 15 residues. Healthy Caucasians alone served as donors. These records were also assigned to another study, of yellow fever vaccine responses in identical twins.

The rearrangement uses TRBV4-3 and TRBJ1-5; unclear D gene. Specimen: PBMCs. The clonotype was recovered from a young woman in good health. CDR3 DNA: TGCGCCAGCAGCCAAGACCTCTTTAGCAATCAGCCCCAGCATTTT. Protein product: CASSQDLFSNQPQHF.